The rows below give T cell receptor beta chains drawn from one sample of a study of blood T cells in healthy people across ages. From the 5' RACE reads, TCRdb called clonotypes with MiXCR, one entry per CDR3 protein. The table includes hundreds of thousands of distinct CDR3 sequences, around 38% detected once. Sequencing was done on a sample of blood. These receptors originate from a man at least 80 years old in good health. Both conserved end residues are part of each CDR3. The D gene is left open where the match is weak. Rows give clone size only sometimes, using once, few, many, or a class for an expanded clone.

>TRBD2|TRBJ2-3|16|TRBV3-1|few
CASSFLTSLGGDTQYF
TGTGCCAGCAGCTTCCTGACTAGCTTGGGGGGAGATACGCAGTATTTT
>TRBD2|TRBJ2-1|14|TRBV6-2/TRBV6-3|-
CASSRIRGVDEQFF
TGTGCCAGCAGCAGGATCCGGGGGGTCGATGAGCAGTTCTTC
>-|TRBJ1-5|15|TRBV9|once
CASSVGGFGNQPQHF
TGTGCCAGCAGCGTAGGTGGGTTCGGCAATCAGCCCCAGCATTTT
>-|TRBJ2-4|13|TRBV3-1|few
CASSQGTVNIQYF
TGTGCCAGCAGCCAAGGGACCGTCAACATTCAGTACTTC
>-|TRBJ2-3|14|TRBV29-1|-
CSVGRAASTDTQYF
TGCAGCGTTGGGCGGGCGGCTAGCACAGATACGCAGTATTTT
>-|TRBJ2-7|15|TRBV11-2|few
CASSLIVSGTAEQYF
TGTGCCAGCAGCTTAATAGTCTCCGGGACGGCCGAGCAGTACTTC
>-|TRBJ2-7|15|TRBV18|-
CASSPQVTEAYEQYF
TGTGCCAGCTCACCACAAGTGACGGAAGCCTACGAGCAGTACTTC
>-|TRBJ2-4|14|TRBV6-5|-
CASSPALPENIQYF
TGTGCCAGCAGTCCTGCTCTCCCTGAAAACATTCAGTACTTC
>TRBD1|TRBJ2-5|15|TRBV12-3/TRBV12-4|few
CASSSRDRRQETQYF
TGTGCCAGCAGTTCCCGGGACAGGCGACAAGAGACCCAGTACTTC
>TRBD2|TRBJ2-3|16|TRBV6-6|many
CASSLSSGRAKDTQYF
TGTGCCAGCAGCCTTTCAAGCGGGAGGGCCAAAGATACGCAGTATTTT
>-|TRBJ2-1|15|TRBV5-1|-
CASSLTGTDYNEQFF
TGCGCCAGCAGCTTAACGGGAACAGACTACAATGAGCAGTTCTTC
>-|TRBJ1-2|15|TRBV3-1|few
CASSRNTGINYGYTF
TGTGCCAGCAGCCGGAACACAGGGATCAACTATGGCTACACCTTC
>-|TRBJ2-3|12|TRBV3-1|many
CASSQGGDTQYF
TGTGCCAGCAGCCAAGGTGGGGATACGCAGTATTTT
>TRBD1|TRBJ2-3|16|TRBV5-1|-
CASALPEGQGTDTQYF
TGCGCCAGCGCCCTTCCCGAGGGACAGGGCACAGATACGCAGTATTTT
>TRBD2|TRBJ2-7|15|TRBV5-6|-
CASSLSTSGFYEQYF
TGTGCCAGCAGCTTATCGACTAGCGGATTTTACGAGCAGTACTTC
>-|TRBJ1-5|15|TRBV20-1|few
CSARLPGTSNQPQHF
TGCAGTGCTAGACTTCCGGGAACGAGCAATCAGCCCCAGCATTTT
>-|TRBJ2-6|15|TRBV12-3/TRBV12-4|few
CASSFLHSGANVLTF
TGTGCCAGCAGTTTTCTCCACTCTGGGGCCAACGTCCTGACTTTC
>TRBD2|TRBJ2-5|18|TRBV6-2/TRBV6-3|-
CASSSPILTSGIKDEQYF
TGTGCCAGCAGTTCGCCTATCCTAACTAGCGGGATTAAGGATGAGCAGTACTTC
>-|TRBJ1-5|16|TRBV12-3/TRBV12-4|-
CASSFTFGGTNQPQHF
TGTGCCAGCAGTTTCACGTTTGGGGGAACCAATCAGCCCCAGCATTTT
>-|TRBJ2-1|12|TRBV7-2|few
CASQDQYNEQFF
TGTGCCAGCCAGGACCAGTACAATGAGCAGTTCTTC
>TRBD2|TRBJ2-5|12|TRBV20-1|-
CSARTSGGGQYF
TGCAGTGCTAGGACTAGCGGAGGCGGGCAGTACTTC
>-|TRBJ1-5|14|TRBV6-2/TRBV6-3|-
CASSYGRVDQPQHF
TGTGCCAGCAGTTACGGCAGGGTTGATCAGCCCCAGCATTTT
>-|TRBJ2-3|11|TRBV30|-
CAGELADTQYF
TGTGCCGGGGAGCTCGCAGATACGCAGTATTTT
>-|TRBJ2-1|18|TRBV7-2|-
CASSSYAQGSYEVDEQFF
TGTGCCAGCAGCTCTTATGCGCAGGGGTCTTATGAGGTGGATGAGCAGTTCTTC
>TRBD2|TRBJ2-7|16|TRBV5-1|many
CASSLAASGRGYEQYF
TGCGCCAGCAGCTTGGCTGCTAGCGGGAGAGGCTACGAGCAGTACTTC
>TRBD1|TRBJ2-7|14|TRBV2|-
CASKYQRDSYEQYF
TGTGCCAGCAAGTACCAAAGGGACAGCTACGAGCAGTACTTC
>-|TRBJ2-5|16|TRBV6-5|few
CASSYPGNPGQETQYF
TGTGCCAGCAGTTATCCCGGGAACCCGGGCCAAGAGACCCAGTACTTC
>-|TRBJ2-2|14|TRBV6-1|few
CASIIRGGTGELFF
TGTGCCAGCATTATCAGGGGAGGCACCGGGGAGCTGTTTTTT
>-|TRBJ2-7|16|TRBV20-1|-
CSAPSHSARSSYEQYF
TGCAGTGCCCCTTCCCATAGCGCCAGGAGCTCCTACGAGCAGTACTTC
>TRBD1|TRBJ2-1|13|TRBV20-1|few
CSAQGQGWHEQFF
TGCAGTGCCCAAGGACAGGGGTGGCATGAGCAGTTCTTC
>-|TRBJ2-5|13|TRBV3-1|-
CASSHGVGETQYF
TGTGCCAGCAGCCACGGGGTTGGAGAGACCCAGTACTTC
>TRBD2|TRBJ2-3|15|TRBV29-1|many
CSVEALAGSTDTQYF
TGCAGCGTTGAAGCACTAGCGGGGAGCACAGATACGCAGTATTTT
>-|TRBJ2-7|13|TRBV11-2|few
CASTVAAGYEQYF
TGTGCCAGCACTGTTGCCGCTGGCTACGAGCAGTACTTC
>TRBD2|TRBJ2-3|17|TRBV6-1|-
CASRRRGAGGPSDTQYF
TGTGCCAGCAGGCGACGGGGAGCGGGAGGGCCCTCAGATACGCAGTATTTT
>TRBD1|TRBJ2-7|12|TRBV29-1|-
CSTLDRGYEQYF
TGCAGCACATTGGACAGGGGCTACGAGCAGTACTTC
>TRBD1|TRBJ2-2|15|TRBV7-2|few
CASSSGRGRSGELFF
TGTGCCAGCAGCTCAGGCAGGGGGCGTTCCGGGGAGCTGTTTTTT
>-|TRBJ2-1|13|TRBV7-6|-
CASSQLGRYEQFF
TGTGCCAGCAGCCAACTAGGTCGGTATGAGCAGTTCTTC
>-|TRBJ2-7|15|TRBV15|few
CATSSRDSGRSEQYF
TGTGCCACCAGCAGCCGGGACTCAGGCCGCTCCGAGCAGTACTTC
>TRBD2|TRBJ2-3|17|TRBV5-5|few
CASSARLAGGGKDTQYF
TGTGCCAGCAGCGCAAGACTAGCGGGGGGGGGTAAGGATACGCAGTATTTT